The T cell receptor (beta chain) described here comes from a study of cytomegalovirus exposure and HLA in healthy donors. V was pared by 5 bases and J by 6 bases, with 7 bases of the junction left unmatched. This CDR3 is built from 14 residues. CDR1 and CDR2 from the germline V gene are MNHEY and SVGAGI. This table comes from immunoSEQ multiplex PCR, and its TCRdb copy is limited to in-frame clones, with some not included. The data show 200,000 to 250,000 clones, approximately 88% seen once. This receptor was obtained from a woman in her twenties or thirties in good health and CMV-seropositive. The chain uses TRBV6-5 and TRBJ1-2, with 9 bases fitting TRBD1. The sample taken for sequencing was PBMCs. CDR3 loop: CASSVQGAQDGYTF. CDR3 nucleotides: TGTGCCAGCAGTGTACAGGGGGCTCAGGATGGCTACACCTTC.